This TCR beta chain was retrieved from a study of blood T cell repertoires in COVID-19. Using immunoSEQ multiplex PCR, the repertoire was profiled, and TCRdb retains in-frame clones only, with some absent. Here the sample spans 300,000 to 400,000 clones, approximately 85% being singletons. This sequence was found in a human donor in a cohort sampled during active COVID-19. Sequenced input: peripheral blood.

The CDR3 bases are TGTGCCTGGAGTGGACTCAATTCTAACGAGCAGTACTTC. As protein: CAWSGLNSNEQYF. The V call is TRBV30, the J call TRBJ2-7; D is unresolved. Trimming removed 1 base from V and 5 bases from J, with 12 bases in between. CDR1 and CDR2 from the germline V gene are GTSNPN and SVGIG (reference sequence). The CDR3 runs 13 residues. Full variable domain (rest looked up from reference TRBV30 and TRBJ2-7): SQTIHQWPATLVQPVGSPLSLECTVEGTSNPNLYWYRQAAGRGLQLLFYSVGIGQISSEVPQNLSASRPQDRQFILSSKKLLLSDSGFYLCAWSGLNSNEQYFGPGTRLTVT.